This T cell receptor (beta chain) was identified in a study of blood T cells in healthy people across ages. A sample-barcoded 5' primer and a J-beta primer mix were used in a second PCR of about 6 to 11 cycles. Tagging of each cDNA molecule was performed by a template-switch adaptor with 12 random nucleotides. TCRdb re-analysed the 5' RACE reads in MiXCR, keeping a single row per CDR3 protein. The sample comprises 2 million or so distinct CDR3 sequences, roughly 49% of which are singletons, and over 2% rests with the top ten. About this clonotype itself: What it binds is unknown.

Donors each provided 9.5 to 10 milliliters of peripheral blood. The study's findings and limits: With donor CMV status unknown, expanded clonotype changes were possibly confounded.

The V end was cut by 8 bases, the J end by 8 bases, with 22 bases between. The CDR3 length is 14 residues. Looked up from germline, CDR1 is SQVTM and CDR2 is ANQGSEA. Source material: blood. The receptor was isolated from a woman aged 35 to 49 in good health. The J gene is TRBJ2-1, the V gene TRBV29-1; a weak D match, TRBD2 (6 bases). The chain's CDR3 is CSSQPWDSPYEQFF. The DNA of the CDR3 is TGCAGCTCACAACCTTGGGACTCCCCCTATGAGCAGTTCTTC.